Following are 28 T cell receptor beta chains from one sample sequenced in a study of blood T cell repertoires in COVID-19. Libraries were prepared by immunoSEQ multiplex PCR; TCRdb keeps only in-frame clonotypes and omits some of them. The table has 150,000 to 200,000 clones, approximately 90% seen once. The sequenced material came from peripheral blood. The receptors originated from a man in his forties with active or convalescent COVID-19.

CDR3 residues: CASSPGLAEYNEQFF. The CDR3 DNA reads TGCGCCAGCAGCCCGGGACTAGCCGAATACAATGAGCAGTTCTTC. V gene TRBV4-1 combines with J gene TRBJ2-1; 9 bases are shared with TRBD2. Trimming removed 4 bases from V and 4 bases from J; junction bases left unmatched: 5. Germline loops: CDR1 MGHRA, CDR2 YSYEKL. The CDR3 runs 15 residues.

The chain employs TRBV19 and TRBJ1-5; the D gene is possibly TRBD1 (5 bases). V was clipped by 1 base and J by 3 bases, with 10 bases between them. There are 15 residues in the CDR3. Germline assignment: CDR1 LNHDA and CDR2 SQIVND (reference sequence). In DNA, the CDR3 is TGTGCCAGTAGTATAGTCAGGGAAGACAATCAGCCCCAGCATTTT. This encodes CASSIVREDNQPQHF.

J is TRBJ1-4 and V is TRBV30; perhaps TRBD1 as D (5 bases). Germline CDR1 and CDR2: GTSNPN and SVGIG (reference sequence). The CDR3 spans 18 residues. Deletions cut 0 bases from V and 0 bases from J, with 17 bases between. DNA for the CDR3: TGTGCCTGGAGTGTACGACAGTTTGGCGGCGCAACTAATGAAAAACTGTTTTTT. This sequence encodes CAWSVRQFGGATNEKLFF.

The chain uses TRBV4-2 and TRBJ2-7, with D maybe TRBD2 (6 bases). This CDR3 has 15 amino acids. The V gene's germline CDR1 is LGHNA and CDR2 YNFKEQ. V was trimmed by 0 bases and J by 3 bases, leaving 12 bases between them. The CDR3 region has the DNA TGTGCCAGCAGCCAAGACCTAGCGTCATACTACGAGCAGTACTTC. Its translation is CASSQDLASYYEQYF.

This clone was counted only a few times. V gene TRBV7-9 combines with J gene TRBJ2-3; TRBD1 matches at 8 bases. Germline assignment: CDR1 SEHNR and CDR2 FQNEAQ (reference sequence). This CDR3 is built from 15 residues. J gave up 5 bases and V 4 bases, and 8 bases lay outside the gene matches. The DNA of the CDR3 is TGTGCCAGCAGCTCACCGGACAGGGCCGGAGATACGCAGTATTTT. Translated, it gives CASSSPDRAGDTQYF.

This chain connects TRBV5-1 to TRBJ2-3; 7 positions match TRBD2. The germline V gene has CDR1 SGHRS and CDR2 YFSETQ. Unmatched junction bases numbered 5, after V lost 7 bases and J lost 0 bases. The CDR3 has 14 amino acids. DNA for the CDR3: TGCGCCAGCGGGGGGGAGTACAGCACAGATACGCAGTATTTT. Translation: CASGGEYSTDTQYF.

The chain uses TRBV18 and TRBJ2-7; D is ambiguous. The CDR3 has 15 amino acids. Per the germline V gene, CDR1 is KGHSH and CDR2 is LQKENI. The V and J ends lost 2 bases and 2 bases respectively, with 13 bases between them. This chain's CDR3 is CASSPRGSQTYEQYF. Written as DNA, the CDR3 is TGTGCCAGCTCACCAAGAGGTTCCCAGACCTACGAGCAGTACTTC.

This clone was recorded once. The CDR3 DNA follows: TGTGCCAGCAGTTACACCTCCGGGACAGTTTCCTACGAGCAGTACTTC. It specifies CASSYTSGTVSYEQYF. V gene TRBV6-5 combines with J gene TRBJ2-7; 7 bases fit TRBD1. Germline V CDR1 and CDR2: MNHEY, SVGAGI. V shed 2 bases and J 1 base; nucleotides not matched to a gene: 8. This CDR3 is 16 amino acids long.

This chain joins TRBV4-1 and TRBJ1-1; 8 bases align to TRBD1. The CDR3 runs to 15 residues. The J segment lost 10 bases and the V segment lost 3 bases, leaving 13 bases of the junction unmatched. CDR1 is MGHRA, CDR2 YSYEKL, per germline. The CDR3 nucleotides are TGCGCCAGCAGCCATCCCTCAGGACAGGGACTGGTAGCTTTCTTT. It specifies CASSHPSGQGLVAFF.

The chain joins TRBV7-2 to TRBJ1-4; 7 nucleotides agree with TRBD1. The CDR3 has 14 amino acids. V gave up 5 bases and J gave up 6 bases; unmatched junction bases: 6. CDR1 is SGHTA and CDR2 is FQGNSA in the germline V gene. The CDR3 spells CASSLRDSHEKLFF. In nucleotides, the CDR3 is TGTGCCAGCAGCCTCCGGGACAGTCATGAAAAACTGTTTTTT.

The chain carries TRBV24-1 and TRBJ2-5; TRBD2 aligns across 12 bases. The germline V gene encodes CDR1 KGHDR and CDR2 SFDVKD. This CDR3 comprises 16 residues. J gave up 3 bases and V 3 bases, and 4 bases lay outside the gene matches. DNA for the CDR3: TGTGCCACCAGTGATACTTCTAGCGGGAGGGAAGAGACCCAGTACTTC. Amino acids: CATSDTSSGREETQYF.

The chain uses TRBV14 and TRBJ1-2; TRBD1 is a possible D gene (6 bases). Trimming removed 4 bases from V and 6 bases from J, with 15 bases in between. The CDR3 is 14 amino acids. In germline, CDR1 is SGHDN, CDR2 FVKESK. CDR3 protein: CASSRTGSTNGYTF. The CDR3 nucleotides read TGTGCCAGCAGCCGAACAGGGTCCACCAATGGCTACACCTTC.

The chain links TRBV24-1 to TRBJ2-1; 9 positions agree with TRBD1. Trimming removed 4 bases from V and 5 bases from J; junction bases left unmatched: 5. Germline V gives CDR1 KGHDR, CDR2 SFDVKD. There are 15 residues in the CDR3. The CDR3 DNA sequence: TGTGCCACCAGTGAGGGGGGACAGGGACACAATGAGCAGTTCTTC. Translated: CATSEGGQGHNEQFF.

This chain connects TRBV6-7 to TRBJ2-7, with 10 bases matching TRBD2. TRBV6-7 has ORF status, its function being uncertain. V was pared by 5 bases and J by 2 bases, with 9 bases of the junction left unmatched. The CDR3 covers 16 residues. The CDR3 is CASSTLYLAGAYEQYF. CDR3 DNA sequence: TGTGCCAGCAGTACCCTCTATCTAGCGGGGGCCTACGAGCAGTACTTC.

This clone was counted a single time. The chain recombines TRBV7-2 with TRBJ2-7; 13 nucleotides agree with TRBD2. CDR3 length: 17 residues. Germline V gene data show CDR1 as SGHTA and CDR2 as FQGNSA. J gave up 4 bases and V 8 bases, and 14 bases lay outside the gene matches. This CDR3 is CASVNPSLAGGRYEQYF. The CDR3, as DNA: TGTGCCAGCGTAAACCCATCACTAGCGGGGGGGCGTTACGAGCAGTACTTC.

A note on this clone: In the same sample, other DNA sequences code for this CDR3. The J gene is TRBJ1-2, the V gene TRBV7-2, with TRBD1 identical over 7 bases. V dropped 5 bases and J dropped 2; count of bases not matched to a gene: 2. Germline V CDR1 and CDR2: SGHTA, FQGNSA. The CDR3 extends over 13 amino acids. In nucleotides, the CDR3 is TGTGCCAGCAGCCCGGACAGGAACTATGGCTACACCTTC. Its translation: CASSPDRNYGYTF.

The V call is TRBV4-3, the J call TRBJ1-1; D is ambiguous. The CDR3 is made up of 13 amino acids. Germline lookup yields CDR1 LGHNA and CDR2 YSLEER. Deletions cut 6 bases from V and 1 base from J, with 9 bases between. CDR3 DNA sequence: TGCGCCAGCAGGGCAAACCAGAACACTGAAGCTTTCTTT. Translation gives CASRANQNTEAFF.

V is TRBV2 and J is TRBJ1-2; the D gene is possibly TRBD1 (6 bases). This CDR3 is built from 13 residues. V dropped 5 bases and J dropped 5 bases, with 12 bases sitting between them. Germline V lookup: CDR1 SNHLY, CDR2 FYNNEI. The CDR3 protein is CASSTPDRYGYTF. As DNA, the CDR3 is TGTGCCAGCAGTACCCCGGACAGATATGGCTACACCTTC. Using reference TRBV2 and TRBJ1-2 for the parts outside the CDR3, the full variable domain is EPEVTQTPSHQVTQMGQEVILRCVPISNHLYFYWYRQILGQKVEFLVSFYNNEISEKSEIFDDQFSVERPDGSNFTLKIRSTKLEDSAMYFCASSTPDRYGYTFGSGTRLTVV.

The gene calls are TRBV7-9 and TRBJ1-4; 7 bases are a match to TRBD1. Germline V gene lookup returns CDR1 SEHNR and CDR2 FQNEAQ (reference sequence). Trimming cost V 3 bases and J 1 base; bases outside gene matches: 5. This CDR3 is 16 amino acids long. DNA for the CDR3: TGTGCCAGCAGCTTCCAGGGGGGCCTAACTAATGAAAAACTGTTTTTT. Translation gives CASSFQGGLTNEKLFF.

The rearrangement joins TRBV29-1 to TRBJ2-5; possibly TRBD1 for D (5 bases). Germline V CDR1 and CDR2: SQVTM, ANQGSEA. This CDR3 is built from 16 residues. V was shortened by 4 bases and J by 7 bases, with 25 bases between the two germline ends. CDR3 sequence reads: CSVVFQGRKNTGTQYF. CDR3 coding DNA: TGCAGCGTTGTATTTCAGGGCCGAAAAAATACCGGGACCCAGTACTTC.

The chain uses TRBV3-1 (or the pseudogene TRBV3-2) and TRBJ2-1; 9 nucleotides agree with TRBD2. From germline, CDR1 is LGHDT and CDR2 YNNKEL (reference sequence). The J segment lost 5 bases and the V segment lost 4 bases, leaving 12 bases of the junction unmatched. The CDR3 is 17 amino acids. The DNA of the CDR3 is TGTGCCAGCAGCCGACAGCAAACTAGCGGGCCCCACAATGAGCAGTTCTTC. Amino acids: CASSRQQTSGPHNEQFF.

Note on this clone: The junction does not match germline at one end; this may be a read error. The J gene is TRBJ2-1, the V gene TRBV7-7; 7 bases line up with TRBD2. This CDR3 has 13 residues. Germline-derived CDR1 and CDR2 are SSHAT and FNYEAQ (reference sequence). CDR3 coding DNA: TGTGCTAGCAGCCTCGCGGGGGTGAATGAGCAGTTCTTC. Protein sequence: CASSLAGVNEQFF.

The chain is built from TRBV12-5 and TRBJ2-7; D unresolved. V was trimmed by 4 bases and J by 0 bases, leaving 7 bases between them. This CDR3 has 13 amino acids. Germline V gene data show CDR1 as LGHNT and CDR2 as FRNRAP. CDR3 protein: CASGSLNSYEQYF. The CDR3, as DNA: TGTGCTAGTGGTTCCTTAAACTCCTACGAGCAGTACTTC. Variable domain in full (rest from reference TRBV12-5 and TRBJ2-7): DARVTQTPRHKVTEMGQEVTMRCQPILGHNTVFWYRQTMMQGLELLAYFRNRAPLDDSGMPKDRFSAEMPDATLATLKIQPSEPRDSAVYFCASGSLNSYEQYFGPGTRLTVT.

This sequence joins TRBV19 and TRBJ1-4; the D gene is possibly TRBD1 (6 bases). The CDR3 covers 14 residues. Germline V gene sequence: CDR1 LNHDA, CDR2 SQIVND (reference sequence). Trimming left V 1 base short and J 10 bases short, with 13 bases between. The CDR3 region has the DNA TGTGCCAGTAGTATAGCAGGGGACCGCGGAAAACTGTTTTTT. Its protein product is CASSIAGDRGKLFF.

This clone was detected only once. The chain couples TRBV20-1 to TRBJ1-1; no clear D gene. Germline assignment: CDR1 DFQATT and CDR2 SNEGSKA (reference sequence). The CDR3 contains 11 residues. The V and J ends lost 8 bases and 3 bases respectively, with 10 bases between them. CDR3 nucleotide sequence: TGCAGTCGACACCTGGACACTGAAGCTTTCTTT. The encoded protein is CSRHLDTEAFF.

The rearrangement links TRBV24-1 to TRBJ2-3, with TRBD1 matching 8 bases. This CDR3 has 16 amino acids. After removal of 4 bases from V and 4 bases from J, the junction contained 9 bases not matched to a gene. Germline V gene sequence: CDR1 KGHDR, CDR2 SFDVKD. CDR3 DNA sequence: TGTGCCACCAGTGACTCGACAGGGGAGATGGCAGATACGCAGTATTTT. Amino acids: CATSDSTGEMADTQYF.

The rearrangement links TRBV6-1 to TRBJ2-1; D is unresolved. The germline V gene has CDR1 MNHNS and CDR2 SASEGT. The V and J ends lost 1 base and 0 bases respectively, with 10 bases between them. This CDR3 contains 16 residues. CDR3 DNA sequence: TGTGCCAGCAGTGAAGGAGGCTTATGCTCCTACAATGAGCAGTTCTTC. Encoded protein: CASSEGGLCSYNEQFF.

The gene calls are TRBV9 and TRBJ1-1; a weak D match, TRBD1 (6 bases). V lost 0 bases and J 7 bases, leaving 13 bases between the germline ends. Germline V lookup: CDR1 SGDLS, CDR2 YYNGEE. There are 14 residues in the CDR3. The CDR3 DNA sequence: TGTGCCAGCAGCGTAGGTGGGACACCGAGTGAAGCTTTCTTT. It translates to CASSVGGTPSEAFF.